Below are 8 T cell receptor beta chains sequenced from a single sample in a study. Each CDR3 protein gets one entry after TCRdb re-called the 5' RACE reads with MiXCR. The sample has tens of thousands of distinct CDR3 sequences, more than 25% seen once. Sequenced: naive CD4+ T cells sorted from blood. As to subset: naive CD4+ T cells, CD4+CD45RA+CD25-. The receptors were gathered from a female donor with breast cancer.

This chain uses TRBV5-1 with TRBJ1-6; no clear D gene. The length of the CDR3 is 14 residues. Trimming stripped 0 bases from V and 9 bases from J, with 10 bases between. Germline V gives CDR1 SGHRS, CDR2 YFSETQ. The CDR3: CASSLAGVGSPLHF. In DNA form, the CDR3 reads TGCGCCAGCAGCTTGGCCGGGGTCGGTTCACCCCTCCACTTT.

This clonotype was detected a few times. The rearrangement uses TRBV20-1 and TRBJ2-3, with 7 positions matching TRBD1. V trimming: 1 base; J trimming: 5 bases; junction bases outside the gene matches: 9. There are 15 residues in the CDR3. The germline CDR1 and CDR2 sequences are DFQATT and SNEGSKA (reference sequence). CDR3 coding DNA: TGCAGTGCTAGAGCCCGGGACAGAATTCAAGATACGCAGTATTTT. This gives the protein CSARARDRIQDTQYF.

The V call is TRBV20-1, the J call TRBJ1-2; TRBD1 agrees at 9 bases. V was clipped by 1 base and J by 5 bases; unmatched bases: 11. The germline V gene has CDR1 DFQATT and CDR2 SNEGSKA (reference sequence). The CDR3 loop spans 16 amino acids. DNA for the CDR3: TGCAGTGCTAGAGCCGGACAGGGGAAGTTGGTGTATGGCTACACCTTC. This encodes CSARAGQGKLVYGYTF.

The V and J genes are TRBV5-1 and TRBJ2-1; TRBD2 aligns across 8 bases. Unmatched junction bases numbered 10, after V lost 1 base and J lost 7 bases. The CDR3 length is 16 residues. Looked up from germline, CDR1 is SGHRS and CDR2 is YFSETQ. In DNA form, the CDR3 reads TGCGCCAGCAGCTTGCGGGGGGGTGGATTCCAGAATGAGCAGTTCTTC. Encoded protein: CASSLRGGGFQNEQFF.

This clonotype has more than one count but fewer than ten. Germline and junction disagree at one end, which may indicate a read error. The chain employs TRBV6-5 and TRBJ2-3; the D gene could be TRBD1 or TRBD2 (6 bases each). Germline-derived CDR1 and CDR2 are MNHEY and SVGAGI. The CDR3 spans 15 residues. CDR3 in DNA: TGTGCCGGCAGCATCCGGGGGCTAAGCACAGATACGCAGTATTTT. Its protein is CAGSIRGLSTDTQYF.

This clonotype was recorded a few times. The rearrangement joins TRBV7-3 to TRBJ2-1; 7 bases align to TRBD2. The CDR3 sequence is 15 residues long. J gave up 4 bases and V 1 base, and 4 bases lay outside the gene matches. CDR1 is SGHTA and CDR2 is FQGTGA in the germline V gene. The CDR3 loop reads CASSLRLAAYNEQFF. DNA of the CDR3: TGTGCCAGCAGCTTAAGGCTAGCGGCTTACAATGAGCAGTTCTTC.

This clonotype was detected a few times. V usage is TRBV4-1 and J usage is TRBJ1-5; D might be TRBD1 (6 bases). CDR1 MGHRA and CDR2 YSYEKL come from the germline V gene. The ends were cut back, 2 bases at V and 4 bases at J, with 21 bases in the middle. The CDR3 contains 18 residues. The CDR3 protein is CASSQQNLVGGANQPQHF. Written as DNA, the CDR3 is TGCGCCAGCAGCCAACAGAATCTGGTGGGGGGGGCAAATCAGCCCCAGCATTTT.

The rearrangement links TRBV7-2 to TRBJ1-1; the D gene is possibly TRBD1 (5 bases). There are 15 residues in the CDR3. Germline loops: CDR1 SGHTA, CDR2 FQGNSA. V was clipped by 2 bases and J by 1 base, with 11 bases between them. CDR3 region: CASSLRGRQNTEAFF. In nucleotides, the CDR3 is TGTGCCAGCAGCTTAAGGGGCAGGCAGAACACTGAAGCTTTCTTT.